A single sample gave rise to the 13 T cell receptor beta chains below, sequenced in a study of beta chain features in type 1 diabetes. The study reverse transcribed the entire isolated RNA, so it sequenced expressed TCRB transcripts. Only in-frame clones appear in the TCRdb table, and some are missing; sequencing was by immunoSEQ multiplex PCR. The sample shows roughly 300,000 clones, 13% to 15% of them seen only once. For these receptors, no antigen is known. Study observations and caveats: The study found moderately but significantly shorter TCRB CDR3s in all four CD4+ subsets of Type 1 diabetes patients.

The source material was naive CD4+ T cells from blood. These receptors all stem from a man aged 25-45 years with type 1 diabetes.

The chain uses TRBV29-1 and TRBJ2-5, with TRBD1 as a possible D gene (6 bases). This CDR3 contains 12 residues. The V end was cut by 7 bases, the J end by 5 bases, with 14 bases between. CDR1 and CDR2 (germline): SQVTM, ANQGSEA. The CDR3 reads CSGGQSGETQYF. The DNA for the CDR3 is TGCAGCGGAGGACAGTCTGGGGAGACCCAGTACTTC.

The chain joins TRBV5-1 to TRBJ2-7; tentatively, D is TRBD1 (6 bases). The CDR3 has 14 amino acids. Trimming took 4 bases from V and 0 from J, leaving 11 bases between them. Germline V gene lookup returns CDR1 SGHRS and CDR2 YFSETQ. CDR3 sequence: CASSIDRSSYEQYF. CDR3 bases: TGCGCCAGCAGCATAGACAGGAGCTCCTACGAGCAGTACTTC. Full variable domain (missing parts from reference TRBV5-1 and TRBJ2-7): KAGVTQTPRYLIKTRGQQVTLSCSPISGHRSVSWYQQTPGQGLQFLFEYFSETQRNKGNFPGRFSGRQFSNSRSEMNVSTLELGDSALYLCASSIDRSSYEQYFGPGTRLTVT.

This clone has just one count. The V gene is TRBV29-1, the J gene TRBJ2-1; 14 bases match TRBD2. The V gene's germline CDR1 is SQVTM and CDR2 ANQGSEA. The ends lost 6 bases at V and 9 bases at J; junction bases unmatched: 10. This CDR3 has 15 amino acids. This chain's CDR3 is CSVGRGTSGSGEQFF. In nucleotides, the CDR3 is TGCAGCGTGGGGCGGGGGACTAGCGGGAGCGGTGAGCAGTTCTTC.

This chain joins TRBV20-1 and TRBJ2-5; unclear D gene. V was cut by 3 bases and J by 3 bases, with 5 bases left in between. This CDR3 region has 11 residues. Germline V gives CDR1 DFQATT, CDR2 SNEGSKA (reference sequence). The CDR3 DNA follows: TGCAGTGCTAGTTCAAAAGAGACCCAGTACTTC. Encoded protein: CSASSKETQYF.

This clone has a handful of counts. The rearrangement joins TRBV6-5 to TRBJ2-1, with 9 nucleotides matching TRBD2. The junction had 12 bases not matched to a gene; V was cut back by 5 bases and J by 10 bases. The CDR3 has 15 amino acids. From germline, CDR1 is MNHEY and CDR2 SVGAGI. The DNA of the CDR3 is TGTGCCAGCAGTCCAAGCGGGAGGCCGTTCGAAGAGCAGTTCTTC. Protein sequence: CASSPSGRPFEEQFF.

This clone has a handful of counts. This rearrangement joins TRBV6-6 to TRBJ2-7, with a tentative D call TRBD1 (5 bases). CDR3 length: 13 residues. The germline CDR1 and CDR2 sequences are MNHNY and SVGAGI (reference sequence). V lost 0 bases and J lost 3, with 6 bases in between. CDR3 amino acids: CASSYSQGYEQYF. The CDR3 region has the DNA TGTGCCAGCAGTTACTCGCAGGGCTACGAGCAGTACTTC.

This clone has a handful of counts. The genes are TRBV28 and TRBJ2-7; 8 bases line up with TRBD1. Germline assignment: CDR1 MDHEN and CDR2 SYDVKM. This CDR3 has 13 amino acids. V dropped 8 bases and J dropped 6; count of bases not matched to a gene: 9. CDR3 loop: CASRDRWASEQYF. The DNA for the CDR3 is TGTGCCAGCCGGGACAGGTGGGCCTCCGAGCAGTACTTC.

The chain joins TRBV5-4 to TRBJ2-5, with D possibly being TRBD1 (6 bases). CDR1 and CDR2 from the germline V gene are SGHNT and YYREEE (reference sequence). CDR3 length: 15 amino acids. The V end was cut by 5 bases, the J end by 2 bases, with 16 bases between. The CDR3 DNA reads as TGTGCCAGCAGTCGACGGGACAAAGCACAAGAGACCCAGTACTTC. It is translated as CASSRRDKAQETQYF.

The chain carries TRBV2 and TRBJ2-3; a possible D gene is TRBD2 (5 bases). Germline loops: CDR1 SNHLY, CDR2 FYNNEI. The germline V and J ends were trimmed by 9 bases and 5 bases, with 12 bases remaining between them. CDR3 length equals 12 residues. CDR3 region: CASNMGRDTQYF. The CDR3 bases are TGTGCCAGTAATATGGGGAGAGATACGCAGTATTTT.

The J gene is TRBJ2-2, the V gene TRBV5-6; TRBD2 matches at 9 bases. CDR1 is SGHDT and CDR2 is YYEEEE in the germline V gene. V dropped 4 bases and J dropped 4; count of bases not matched to a gene: 11. This CDR3 spans 17 amino acids. The CDR3 DNA sequence: TGTGCCAGCAGCCCAGGGTGGACTAGCGATGGCACCGGGGAGCTGTTTTTT. It yields the protein CASSPGWTSDGTGELFF.

This clone was detected a few times. The CDR3 spells CASSLIAGPYNEQFF. The CDR3 DNA reads TGTGCCAGCAGCCTTATAGCGGGCCCCTACAATGAGCAGTTCTTC. The V gene is TRBV28, the J gene TRBJ2-1, with 7 bases identical to TRBD2. Germline loops: CDR1 MDHEN, CDR2 SYDVKM. The CDR3 length is 15 residues. Unmatched junction bases numbered 7, after V lost 6 bases and J lost 2 bases.

This clone was detected only once. The chain is built from TRBV5-1 and TRBJ2-3; TRBD1 matches 8 bases. V was pared by 5 bases and J by 0 bases, with 5 bases of the junction left unmatched. CDR1 and CDR2 (germline): SGHRS, YFSETQ. This CDR3 region has 15 residues. CDR3 residues: CASSPRTGSTDTQYF. As DNA, the CDR3 is TGCGCCAGCAGTCCGAGGACAGGGAGCACAGATACGCAGTATTTT.

This clone was counted between two and nine times. This chain's CDR3 is CASSQAQTGEQYF. For the CDR3, the DNA is TGTGCCAGCAGCCAGGCCCAGACGGGGGAGCAGTACTTC. The chain has TRBV28 and TRBJ2-7, with a weak D call TRBD2 (5 bases). CDR3 length equals 13 residues. The germline V gene encodes CDR1 MDHEN and CDR2 SYDVKM. Deletions cut 6 bases from V and 7 bases from J, with 16 bases between.